This TCR beta chain derives from a study of regulatory T cells in long-lasting Graves disease. Findings and limits, study-wide: Segments TRBV28, TRBJ1-2 and TRBJ2-5 showed preferential usage in persistent disease.

The time point was: newly diagnosed GD, antithyroid drugs for less than 3 months. The TCR library was prepared using RNA isolated from PBMCs. EDTA tubes were used for drawing 8.5 to 9.5 milliliters of peripheral blood. The CDR3 is 13 residues long. From germline, CDR1 is MNHNS and CDR2 SASEGT. V lost 2 bases, J lost 8 bases, and 1 base stayed unmatched. Both iRepertoire HTBI primers and Arm-PCR of CDR3 regions were used to build the TCR beta libraries. TCRdb re-called the multiplex PCR reads with MiXCR, one entry per CDR3 protein. The sample records roughly 350,000 distinct CDR3 sequences, 16% being singletons. Comments on this clonotype: No antigen is known for it.

A further study also used this sample, focusing on T cells in Graves' hyperthyroidism and ophthalmopathy. That work adds: The hyperthyroidism patients had all been newly diagnosed, and their disease duration was under 2 months. Their ages ranged from 18 to 65 years. Most thyroid-expanded clonotypes above 0.001 were also found in blood.

This specimen consisted of peripheral blood mononuclear cells (PBMCs), obtained at new diagnosis, from a patient treated with antithyroid drugs. V usage is TRBV6-1 and J usage is TRBJ2-1; TRBD1 matches at 9 bases. The TCR comes from a woman between 18 and 29 years old with Graves disease. DNA for the CDR3: TGTGCCAGCAGTGAAACAGGGGGCGATGAGCAGTTCTTC. This translates into CASSETGGDEQFF.